This T cell receptor (beta chain) was profiled in a study of a mutant IDH1 vaccine in newly diagnosed glioma. Across the whole study: Earlier treatment was radiotherapy, temozolomide, or both, with most getting both.

The time point here: week 47, end of study. Vaccination used 300 ug of mutant IDH1 20-mer peptide per dose, with topical imiquimod. Donors harbored newly found WHO grade 3 or 4 IDH1-mutant, ATRX-lost astrocytomas. Per the germline V gene, CDR1 is MGHRA and CDR2 is YSYEKL. This CDR3 has 15 residues. With 1 base removed from V and 4 bases from J, the gap between germline ends came to 11 bases. Sequenced by immunoSEQ multiplex PCR; TCRdb stores in-frame clones only, minus some. The data show around 53,000 clones, less than 85% seen once. Regarding this clone: The antigen is undetermined.

The origin of this receptor is a woman aged 25 to 39 with glioma. Some clones in this sample may be carry-over from other donors' samples. The chain carries TRBV4-1 and TRBJ1-5; D is perhaps TRBD1 (5 bases). The material sequenced was PBMCs, taken from a glioma patient whose treatment included an IDH1 peptide vaccine. CDR3 sequence: CASSQGPGPNQPQHF. Written as DNA, the CDR3 is TGCGCCAGCAGCCAAGGCCCAGGGCCAAATCAGCCCCAGCATTTT.